This TCR beta chain was sequenced for a study of T cell responses to AZD1222 COVID-19 vaccine. This table comes from immunoSEQ multiplex PCR, and its TCRdb copy is limited to in-frame clones, with some not included. The profile shows around 130,000 clones, 90% to 95% of them singletons. Between the trimmed V and J ends, which lost 6 bases and 10 bases, there was a span of 12 bases. Germline V gives CDR1 DFQATT, CDR2 SNEGSKA (reference sequence). The CDR3 loop spans 11 amino acids. This clone has more than one count but fewer than ten. Sequences were derived from peripheral blood, sampled 28 days after the second AZD1222 dose. This chain connects TRBV20-1 to TRBJ1-4, with no clear D. The sequence was collected from an adult who received the AZD1222 COVID-19 vaccine. The CDR3 nucleotides are TGCAGTGCCCCGGACGCGACAAAACTGTTTTTT. As protein: CSAPDATKLFF.